The entry below describes one T cell receptor (beta chain). This clonotype showed up just a few times. It has no known antigen specificity. No much larger clonotype is one base removed from it; base qualities were not supplied. There are 15 amino acids in the CDR3, from cysteine to phenylalanine inclusive. Only the CDR3 region is kept as DNA, spanning 45 bases read in frame from base 1. CDR1 DFQATT and CDR2 SNEGSKA were looked up in the germline V gene (reference sequence). V and J are truncated by 5 bases and 6 bases respectively, leaving an intervening sequence of 22 bases. The record originates from a study of T cell repertoires in cytomegalovirus infection (dated by TCRdb to between 2018 and 2021). About the study as a whole: The HLA type of each donor mattered for the analysis, because public TCR beta signatures pointed to carriage of CMV infection along with the matching HLA type. On the study overall, not on this receptor specifically: Cumulative frequency of public TCR beta family members discriminated carriers of CMV infection plus the relevant HLA type in this cohort and an independent roughly 330-donor cohort. The ex vivo response was dominated by HLA-C-restricted CMV-specific TCR beta clonotypes, which also provided the single most frequent clonotype in two of eight donors.

The run used an Illumina HiSeq 1500. Using fastp trimming at Q25 and MiXCR clonotype assembly, TCRdb reanalyzed the public sequencing data and kept in-frame beta chains. Duplicate CDR3 protein sequences are folded into a single record with the most common DNA and genes. For this sample there are fewer than 550,000 distinct CDR3 sequences; approximately 17% appear just once. 20% to 30% of the sample is in the top ten clones. Sequenced: CD8+ T cells from PBMCs. The sequence links TRBV20-1 to TRBJ1-2, and perhaps TRBD1 as D gene, on 6 matching bases. This sequence originates from a human donor in good health (CMV status not recorded). Some clones in this sample may be carry-over from other donors' samples. The CDR3 protein: CSAPPTPGHQDGYTF. The nucleotide sequence is given as TGCAGTGCTCCACCCACCCCGGGACACCAAGATGGCTACACCTTC.